A few counts support the clone carrying this TCR beta chain. Its cognate antigen is unknown. With 5 bases clipped from V and 2 bases from J, the junction kept 14 bases outside the gene matches. This CDR3 comprises 18 residues. The germline gives CDR1 SEHNR, CDR2 FQNEAQ (reference sequence). This specimen comes from a study of T cell repertoires in cytomegalovirus infection. Overall study: Indicated by public TCR beta signatures were CMV infection and matching HLA type.

MiXCR was run by TCRdb on the reads, yielding one entry per CDR3 protein. The sample consists of about 400,000 distinct CDR3 sequences, about 34% of them appearing once. The chain joins TRBV7-9 to TRBJ2-1; 8 nucleotides match TRBD2. This TCR derives from a human donor in good health (CMV status not recorded). Some clones in this sample may be carry-over from other donors' samples. Source: cultured PBMCs, taken from culture after CMV antigen stimulation. The CDR3 spells CASSPRRTSGGAYNEQFF. The DNA for the CDR3 is TGTGCCAGCAGCCCTCGACGAACTAGCGGAGGGGCCTACAATGAGCAGTTCTTC.